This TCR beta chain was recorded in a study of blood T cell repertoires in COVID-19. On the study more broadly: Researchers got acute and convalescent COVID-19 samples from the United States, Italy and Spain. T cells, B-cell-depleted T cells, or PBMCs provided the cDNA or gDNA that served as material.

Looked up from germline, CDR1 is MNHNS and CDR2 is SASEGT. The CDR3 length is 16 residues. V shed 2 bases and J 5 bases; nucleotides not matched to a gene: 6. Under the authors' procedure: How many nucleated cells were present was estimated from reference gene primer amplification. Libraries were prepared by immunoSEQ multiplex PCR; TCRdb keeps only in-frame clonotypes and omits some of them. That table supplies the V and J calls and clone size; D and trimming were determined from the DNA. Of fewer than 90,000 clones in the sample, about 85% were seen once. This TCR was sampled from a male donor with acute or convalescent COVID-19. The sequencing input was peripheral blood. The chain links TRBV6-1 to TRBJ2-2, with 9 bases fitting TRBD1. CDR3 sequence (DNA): TGTGCCAGCAGTGAACACAGGGGGCGCGGAACCGGGGAGCTGTTTTTT. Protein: CASSEHRGRGTGELFF.